This T cell receptor (beta chain) was found in a study of blood T cell repertoires in COVID-19. Across the study: COVID-19 samples from acute and convalescent phases originated in the United States, Italy and Spain. PBMCs, B-cell-depleted T cells, or T cells were the source of the cDNA or gDNA that made up the material.

In germline, CDR1 is SQVTM, CDR2 ANQGSEA. The length of the CDR3 is 13 residues. Original handling: Estimation of nucleated cell counts was performed using reference gene primer amplification. The protocol was immunoSEQ multiplex PCR, while the TCRdb copy is restricted to in-frame clones and leaves out a portion. V, J and clone size derive from that table, while D and trimming were established from the DNA sequence. The sample has more than 200,000 clones, about 80% seen once; the top ten hold about 8.9%. Notes on this clone: A junction boundary mismatches the germline segment, possibly from a read error.

The sequenced sample was peripheral blood. This receptor was identified in a man aged 80 or over with acute or convalescent COVID-19. The V gene is TRBV29-1, the J gene TRBJ2-3, with D possibly TRBD1 on 7 matching bases. The chain's CDR3 is CSVDQGGTNTQYF. CDR3 nucleotide sequence: TGCAGCGTAGATCAGGGGGGCACAAATACGCAGTATTTT.